This TCR beta chain was obtained from a study of tumor-infiltrating lymphocytes in localized non-small cell lung cancer. On this clone itself: The target antigen is unknown.

Study results and caveats: Different pieces of the same tissue were used for each assay. IM1 and IM2 tumors showed no difference in T-cell fraction.

Generated by immunoSEQ multiplex PCR, the TCRdb table keeps only in-frame clones and is missing some. The data contain 15,000 to 20,000 clones, 65% to 85% of them singletons. V lost 5 bases and J lost 3, with 8 bases in between. Germline V lookup: CDR1 SGHTA, CDR2 FQGNSA. This CDR3 spans 12 amino acids. The V call is TRBV7-2, the J call TRBJ2-7, with D hard to call. The receptor was isolated from a human donor with non-small cell lung cancer. Specimen: uninvolved lung tissue not adjacent to the tumor. The CDR3 sequence is CASSPQNYEQYF. CDR3 nucleotide sequence: TGTGCCAGCAGCCCCCAAAACTACGAGCAGTACTTC.